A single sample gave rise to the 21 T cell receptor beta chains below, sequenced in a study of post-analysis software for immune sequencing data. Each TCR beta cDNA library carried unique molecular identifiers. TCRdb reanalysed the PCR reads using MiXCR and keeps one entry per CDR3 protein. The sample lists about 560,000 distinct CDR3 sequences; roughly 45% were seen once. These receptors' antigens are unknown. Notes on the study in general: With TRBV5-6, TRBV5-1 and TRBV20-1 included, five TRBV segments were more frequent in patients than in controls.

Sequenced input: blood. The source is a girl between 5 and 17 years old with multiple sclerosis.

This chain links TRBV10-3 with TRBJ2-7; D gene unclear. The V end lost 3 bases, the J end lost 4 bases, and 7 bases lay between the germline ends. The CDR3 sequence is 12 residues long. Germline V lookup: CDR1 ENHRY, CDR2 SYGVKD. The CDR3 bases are TGTGCCATCAGTGATGATGGGTACGAGCAGTACTTC. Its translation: CAISDDGYEQYF.

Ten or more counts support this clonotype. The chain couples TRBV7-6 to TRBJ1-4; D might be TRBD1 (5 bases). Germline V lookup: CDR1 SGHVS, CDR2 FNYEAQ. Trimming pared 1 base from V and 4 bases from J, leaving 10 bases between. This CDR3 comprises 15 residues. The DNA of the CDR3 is TGTGCCAGCAGCTTAGAACCCGGGGGTAATGAAAAACTGTTTTTT. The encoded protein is CASSLEPGGNEKLFF.

The CDR3 loop reads CASSSTGASTDTQYF. CDR3 in DNA: TGCGCCAGCAGCTCGACAGGGGCTAGCACAGATACGCAGTATTTT. J is TRBJ2-3 and V is TRBV5-1, with 8 bases matching TRBD1. Unmatched junction bases numbered 3, after V lost 3 bases and J lost 0 bases. Germline CDR1 reads SGHRS; CDR2 reads YFSETQ. The length of the CDR3 is 15 residues.

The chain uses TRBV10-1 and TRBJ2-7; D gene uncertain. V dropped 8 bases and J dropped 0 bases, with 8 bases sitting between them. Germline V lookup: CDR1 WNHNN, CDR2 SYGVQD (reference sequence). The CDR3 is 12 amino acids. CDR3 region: CASVWDSYEQYF. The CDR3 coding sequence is TGCGCCAGCGTTTGGGACTCCTACGAGCAGTACTTC.

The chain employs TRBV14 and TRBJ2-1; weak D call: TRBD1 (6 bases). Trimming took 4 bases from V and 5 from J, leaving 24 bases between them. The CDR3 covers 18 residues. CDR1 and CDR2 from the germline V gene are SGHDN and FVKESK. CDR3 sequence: CASSPQVGTPPFHNEQFF. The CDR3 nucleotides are TGTGCCAGCAGCCCCCAGGTGGGGACACCCCCTTTCCACAATGAGCAGTTCTTC.

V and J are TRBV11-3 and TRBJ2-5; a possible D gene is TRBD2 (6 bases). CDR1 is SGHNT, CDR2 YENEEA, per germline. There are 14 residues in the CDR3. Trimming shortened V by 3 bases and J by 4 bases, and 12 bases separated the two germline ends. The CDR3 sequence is CASSFELARETQYF. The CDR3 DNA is TGTGCCAGCAGCTTCGAACTAGCTCGAGAGACCCAGTACTTC.

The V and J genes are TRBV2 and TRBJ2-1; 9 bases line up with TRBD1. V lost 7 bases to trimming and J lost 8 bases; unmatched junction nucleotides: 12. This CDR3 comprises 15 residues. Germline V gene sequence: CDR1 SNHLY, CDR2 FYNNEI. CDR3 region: CASMVGGQGNDEQFF. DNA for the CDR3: TGTGCCAGCATGGTCGGAGGACAGGGGAACGATGAGCAGTTCTTC.

The CDR3 loop reads CASSSEGGEQFF. DNA for the CDR3: TGTGCCAGCAGCTCTGAGGGAGGTGAGCAGTTCTTC. This sequence joins TRBV5-6 and TRBJ2-1; D possibly corresponds to TRBD2 (6 bases). CDR3 length equals 12 residues. Germline values: CDR1 SGHDT, CDR2 YYEEEE. V lost 3 bases and J lost 9, with 10 bases in between. The full variable domain, completed using reference TRBV5-6 and TRBJ2-1, is DAGVTQSPTHLIKTRGQQVTLRCSPKSGHDTVSWYQQALGQGPQFIFQYYEEEERQRGNFPDRFSGHQFPNYSSELNVNALLLGDSALYLCASSSEGGEQFFGPGTRLTVL.

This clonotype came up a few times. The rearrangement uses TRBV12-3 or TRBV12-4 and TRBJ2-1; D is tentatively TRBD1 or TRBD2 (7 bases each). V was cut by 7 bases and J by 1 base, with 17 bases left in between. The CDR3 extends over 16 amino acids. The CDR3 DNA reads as TGTGCCAGCACCATTTTCAGGGGGGGTTCCTACAATGAGCAGTTCTTC. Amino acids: CASTIFRGGSYNEQFF.

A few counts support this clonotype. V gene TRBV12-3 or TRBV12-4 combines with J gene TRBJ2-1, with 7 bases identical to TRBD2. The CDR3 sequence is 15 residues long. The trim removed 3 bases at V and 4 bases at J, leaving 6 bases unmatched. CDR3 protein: CASSFFLGLYNEQFF. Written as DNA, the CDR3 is TGTGCCAGCAGTTTTTTCCTGGGACTATACAATGAGCAGTTCTTC.

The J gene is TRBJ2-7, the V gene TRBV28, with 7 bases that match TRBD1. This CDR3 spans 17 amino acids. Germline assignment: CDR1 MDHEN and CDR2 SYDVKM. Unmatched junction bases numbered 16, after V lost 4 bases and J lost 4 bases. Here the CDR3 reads CASSSLSRTGLRYEQYF. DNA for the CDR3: TGTGCCAGCAGTTCCCTTAGCCGGACAGGATTGAGGTACGAGCAGTACTTC.

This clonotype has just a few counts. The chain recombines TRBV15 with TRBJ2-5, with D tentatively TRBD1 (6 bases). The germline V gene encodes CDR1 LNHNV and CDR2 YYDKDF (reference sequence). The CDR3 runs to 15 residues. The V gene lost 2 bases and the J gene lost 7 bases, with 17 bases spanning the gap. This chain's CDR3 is CATSRPGQSQLTQYF. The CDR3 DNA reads TGTGCCACCAGCAGACCAGGACAGAGCCAGTTGACCCAGTACTTC.

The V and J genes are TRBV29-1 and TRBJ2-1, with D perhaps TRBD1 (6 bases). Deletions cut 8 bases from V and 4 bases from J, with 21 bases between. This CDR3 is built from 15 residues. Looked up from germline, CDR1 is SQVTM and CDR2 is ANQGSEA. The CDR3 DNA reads TGCAGCTCCCGTTTGATGGGGGCCCCGTACAATGAGCAGTTCTTC. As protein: CSSRLMGAPYNEQFF.

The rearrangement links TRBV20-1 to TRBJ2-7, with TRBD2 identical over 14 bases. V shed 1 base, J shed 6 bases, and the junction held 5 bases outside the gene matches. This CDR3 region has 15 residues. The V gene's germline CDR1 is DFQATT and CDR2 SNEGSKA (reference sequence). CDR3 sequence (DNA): TGCAGTGCTAGAGCGGGACTAGCGGGAGAAGGCGAGCAGTACTTC. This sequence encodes CSARAGLAGEGEQYF.

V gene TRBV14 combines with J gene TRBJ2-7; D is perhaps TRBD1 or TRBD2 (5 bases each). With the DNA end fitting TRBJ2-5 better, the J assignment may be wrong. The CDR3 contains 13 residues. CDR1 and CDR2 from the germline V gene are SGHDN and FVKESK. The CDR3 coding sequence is TGTGCCAGCAGCCTAGGGACGTGGGAGACCCAGTACTTC. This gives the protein CASSLGTWETQYF.

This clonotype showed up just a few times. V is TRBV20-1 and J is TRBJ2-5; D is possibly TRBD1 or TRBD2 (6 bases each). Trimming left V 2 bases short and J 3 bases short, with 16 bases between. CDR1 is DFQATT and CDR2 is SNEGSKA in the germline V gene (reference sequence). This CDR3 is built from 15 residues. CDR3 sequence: CSARPLGGTEETQYF. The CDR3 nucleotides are TGCAGTGCTAGACCCTTAGGGGGGACGGAAGAGACCCAGTACTTC.

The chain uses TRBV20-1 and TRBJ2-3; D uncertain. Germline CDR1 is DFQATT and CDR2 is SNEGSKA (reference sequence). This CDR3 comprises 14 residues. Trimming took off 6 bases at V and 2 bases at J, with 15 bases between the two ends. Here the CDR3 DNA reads TGCAGTGCCACGAAAGGCTATTCCACAGATACGCAGTATTTT. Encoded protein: CSATKGYSTDTQYF.

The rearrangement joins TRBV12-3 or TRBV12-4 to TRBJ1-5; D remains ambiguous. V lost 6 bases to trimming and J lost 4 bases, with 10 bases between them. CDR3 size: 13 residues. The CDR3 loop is CASSLTANQPQHF. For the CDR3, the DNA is TGTGCCAGCAGCCTGACCGCGAATCAGCCCCAGCATTTT.

This CDR3 reads CASSPRPYEQYF. The CDR3 bases are TGTGCCAGCAGCCCTCGACCCTACGAGCAGTACTTC. The chain recombines TRBV21-1 with TRBJ2-7. TRBV21-1 is tagged as a pseudogene. This CDR3 has 12 residues.

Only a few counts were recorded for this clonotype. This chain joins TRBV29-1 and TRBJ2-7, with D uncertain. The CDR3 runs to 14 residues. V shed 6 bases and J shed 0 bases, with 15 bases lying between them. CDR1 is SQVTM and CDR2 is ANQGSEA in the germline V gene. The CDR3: CSVGNAVSSYEQYF. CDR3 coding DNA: TGCAGCGTCGGCAACGCCGTGAGCTCCTACGAGCAGTACTTC.

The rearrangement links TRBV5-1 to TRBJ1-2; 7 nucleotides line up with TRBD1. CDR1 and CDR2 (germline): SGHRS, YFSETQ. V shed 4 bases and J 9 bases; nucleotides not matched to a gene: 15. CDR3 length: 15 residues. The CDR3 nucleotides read TGCGCCAGCAGCCTAGGACAGGATAGGAGTCGGAGCTACACCTTC. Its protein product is CASSLGQDRSRSYTF.